These 2 T cell receptor beta chains were all obtained from the same sample, sequenced in a study of graft-versus-host responses after intestinal transplantation. No antigen has been identified for these receptors. Some clones are missing from TCRdb's copy, which holds only in-frame ones; the method was immunoSEQ multiplex PCR. The sample carries about 120,000 clones, around 96% recorded once. The sequenced sample was unstimulated CD8+ T cells sorted from spleen or lymph node cells, obtained before intestinal transplant. These receptors all come from a human donor who received an intestinal transplant.

This chain's CDR3 is CASSFLAGGSNEQFF. The DNA for the CDR3 is TGTGCCAGCAGTTTTCTCGCGGGAGGCAGTAATGAGCAGTTCTTC. The rearrangement joins TRBV27 to TRBJ2-1; 8 bases align to TRBD2. The CDR3 has 15 amino acids. Per germline, CDR1 MNHEY and CDR2 SMNVEV (reference sequence). The J segment lost 7 bases and the V segment lost 3 bases, leaving 8 bases of the junction unmatched.

As regards this clone: This sample also contains other DNA sequences that code for the same CDR3. The genes are TRBV15 and TRBJ1-5, with unresolved D. V was shortened by 0 bases and J by 1 base, with 1 base between the two germline ends. The CDR3 is 13 residues long. Germline values: CDR1 LNHNV, CDR2 YYDKDF (reference sequence). The CDR3 sequence is CATSRESNQPQHF. The CDR3 DNA reads as TGTGCCACCAGCAGAGAAAGCAATCAGCCCCAGCATTTT.